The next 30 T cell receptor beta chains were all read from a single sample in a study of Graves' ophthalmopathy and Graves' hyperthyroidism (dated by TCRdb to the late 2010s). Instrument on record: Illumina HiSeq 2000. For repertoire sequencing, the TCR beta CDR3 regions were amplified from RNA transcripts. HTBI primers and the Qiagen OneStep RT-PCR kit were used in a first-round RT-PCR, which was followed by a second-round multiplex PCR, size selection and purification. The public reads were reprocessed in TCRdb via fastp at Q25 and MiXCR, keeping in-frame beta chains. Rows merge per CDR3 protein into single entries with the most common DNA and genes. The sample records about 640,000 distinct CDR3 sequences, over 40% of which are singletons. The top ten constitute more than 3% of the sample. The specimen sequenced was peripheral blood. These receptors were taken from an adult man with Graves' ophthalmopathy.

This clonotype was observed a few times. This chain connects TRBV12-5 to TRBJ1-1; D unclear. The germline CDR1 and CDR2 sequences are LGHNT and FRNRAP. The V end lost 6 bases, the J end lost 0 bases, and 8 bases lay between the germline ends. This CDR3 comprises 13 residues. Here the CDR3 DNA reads TGTGCTAGTGGGGCAGGTATGAACACTGAAGCTTTCTTT. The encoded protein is CASGAGMNTEAFF. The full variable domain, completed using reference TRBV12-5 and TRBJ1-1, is DARVTQTPRHKVTEMGQEVTMRCQPILGHNTVFWYRQTMMQGLELLAYFRNRAPLDDSGMPKDRFSAEMPDATLATLKIQPSEPRDSAVYFCASGAGMNTEAFFGQGTRLTVV.

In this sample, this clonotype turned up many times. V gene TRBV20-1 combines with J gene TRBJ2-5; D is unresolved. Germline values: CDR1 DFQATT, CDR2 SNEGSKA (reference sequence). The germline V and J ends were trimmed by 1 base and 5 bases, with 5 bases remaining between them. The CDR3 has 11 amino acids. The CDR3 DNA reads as TGCAGTGCTAGAGTGGGGGAGACCCAGTACTTC. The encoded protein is CSARVGETQYF.

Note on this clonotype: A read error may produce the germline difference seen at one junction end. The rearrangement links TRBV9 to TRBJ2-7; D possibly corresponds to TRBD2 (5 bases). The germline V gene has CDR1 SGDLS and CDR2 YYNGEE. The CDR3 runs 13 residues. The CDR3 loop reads CASSLMLGGELYF. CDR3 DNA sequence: TGTGCCAGCAGCTTAATGTTAGGTGGGGAGCTGTACTTC. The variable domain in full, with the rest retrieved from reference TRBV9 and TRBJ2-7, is DSGVTQTPKHLITATGQRVTLRCSPRSGDLSVYWYQQSLDQGLQFLIQYYNGEERAKGNILERFSAQQFPDLHSELNLSSLELGDSALYFCASSLMLGGELYFGPGTRLTVT.

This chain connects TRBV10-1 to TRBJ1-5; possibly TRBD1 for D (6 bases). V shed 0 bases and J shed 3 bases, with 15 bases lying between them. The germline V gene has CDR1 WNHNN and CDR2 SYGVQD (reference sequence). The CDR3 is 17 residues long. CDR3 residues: CASSESPEGHPNQPQHF. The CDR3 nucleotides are TGCGCCAGCAGTGAGTCCCCGGAGGGACACCCCAATCAGCCCCAGCATTTT.

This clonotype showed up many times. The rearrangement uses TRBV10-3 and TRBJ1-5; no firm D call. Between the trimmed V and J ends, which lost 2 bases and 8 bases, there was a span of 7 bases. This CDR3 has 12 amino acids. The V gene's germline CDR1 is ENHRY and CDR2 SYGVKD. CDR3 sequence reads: CAISEASEPQHF. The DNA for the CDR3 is TGTGCCATCAGTGAGGCGAGTGAGCCCCAGCATTTT.

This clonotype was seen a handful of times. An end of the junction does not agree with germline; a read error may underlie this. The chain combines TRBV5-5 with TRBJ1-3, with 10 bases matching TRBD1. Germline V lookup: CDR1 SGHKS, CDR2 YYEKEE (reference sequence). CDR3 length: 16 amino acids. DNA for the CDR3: TGTGCCAGCGGCTTCGGGACAGGGGTTTCTGGAAACACCATATATTTT. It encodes CASGFGTGVSGNTIYF.

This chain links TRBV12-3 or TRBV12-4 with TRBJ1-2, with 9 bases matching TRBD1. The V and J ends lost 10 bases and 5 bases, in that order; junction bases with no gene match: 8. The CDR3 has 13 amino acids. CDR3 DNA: TGTGCCACCCGCCCGGGACAGGGATATGGCTACACCTTC. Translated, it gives CATRPGQGYGYTF.

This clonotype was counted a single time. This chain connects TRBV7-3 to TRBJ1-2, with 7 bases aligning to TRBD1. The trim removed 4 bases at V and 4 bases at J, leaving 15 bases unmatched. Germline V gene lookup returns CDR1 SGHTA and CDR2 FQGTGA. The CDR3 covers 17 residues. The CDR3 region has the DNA TGTGCCAGCAGCTACGAAGAGGACAAGGGGGCTGCCTATGGCTACACCTTC. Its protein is CASSYEEDKGAAYGYTF.

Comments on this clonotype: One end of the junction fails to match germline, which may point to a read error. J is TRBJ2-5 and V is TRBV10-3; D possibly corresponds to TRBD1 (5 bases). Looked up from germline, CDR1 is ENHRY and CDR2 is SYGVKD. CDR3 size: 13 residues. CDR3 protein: CTTSDTTRQNQDF. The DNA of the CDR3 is TGTACCACCAGTGATACAACCCGACAGAATCAGGACTTC.

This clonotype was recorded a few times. The CDR3 loop is CASSYLGRQGVQETQYF. Written as DNA, the CDR3 is TGTGCCAGCAGTTACTTGGGCCGACAGGGGGTCCAAGAGACCCAGTACTTC. The gene calls are TRBV6-6 and TRBJ2-5; 9 bases fit TRBD1. Germline trimming cut 1 base from V and 1 base from J; bases unmatched to any gene: 7. The CDR3 has 17 residues. Germline CDR1 is MNHNY and CDR2 is SVGAGI (reference sequence).

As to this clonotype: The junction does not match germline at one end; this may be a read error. The CDR3 sequence is CASSSGTDATNKKLFF. The CDR3, as DNA: TGTGCCAGCAGCTCCGGGACAGATGCAACTAATAAAAAACTGTTTTTT. V usage is TRBV2 and J usage is TRBJ1-4; 7 positions match TRBD1. Per the germline V gene, CDR1 is SNHLY and CDR2 is FYNNEI. The CDR3 consists of 16 residues.

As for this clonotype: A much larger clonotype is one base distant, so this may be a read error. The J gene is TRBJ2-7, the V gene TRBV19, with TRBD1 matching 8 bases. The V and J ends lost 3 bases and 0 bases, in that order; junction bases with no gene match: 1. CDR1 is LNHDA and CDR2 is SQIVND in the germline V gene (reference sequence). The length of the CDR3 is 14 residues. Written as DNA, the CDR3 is TGTGCCAGTAGTATGGGGACAGGCTCCTACGAGCAGTACTTC. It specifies CASSMGTGSYEQYF.

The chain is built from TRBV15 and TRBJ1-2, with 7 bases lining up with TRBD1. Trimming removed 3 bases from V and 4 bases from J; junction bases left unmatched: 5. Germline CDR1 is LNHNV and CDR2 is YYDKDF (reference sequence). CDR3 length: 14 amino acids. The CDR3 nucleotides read TGTGCCACCAGCAGCATGACAGGGACCTATGGCTACACCTTC. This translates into CATSSMTGTYGYTF.

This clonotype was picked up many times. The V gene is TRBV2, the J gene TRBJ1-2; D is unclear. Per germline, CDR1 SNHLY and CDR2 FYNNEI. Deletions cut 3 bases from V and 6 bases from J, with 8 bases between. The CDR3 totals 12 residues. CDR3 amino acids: CASSDSGDGYTF. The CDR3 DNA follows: TGTGCCAGCAGTGATTCTGGGGATGGCTACACCTTC.

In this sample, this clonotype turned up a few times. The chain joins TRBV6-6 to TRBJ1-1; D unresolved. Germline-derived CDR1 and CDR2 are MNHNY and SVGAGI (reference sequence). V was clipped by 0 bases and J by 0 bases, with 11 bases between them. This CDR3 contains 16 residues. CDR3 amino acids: CASSYSIRSMNTEAFF. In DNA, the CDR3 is TGTGCCAGCAGTTACTCGATAAGGAGTATGAACACTGAAGCTTTCTTT.

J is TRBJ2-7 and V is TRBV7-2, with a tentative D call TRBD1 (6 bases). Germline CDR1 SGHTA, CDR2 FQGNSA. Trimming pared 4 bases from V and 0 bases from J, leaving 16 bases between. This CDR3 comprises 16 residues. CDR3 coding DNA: TGTGCCAGCAGCTCAGGACAGCTCGTCCTCTCCTACGAGCAGTACTTC. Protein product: CASSSGQLVLSYEQYF.

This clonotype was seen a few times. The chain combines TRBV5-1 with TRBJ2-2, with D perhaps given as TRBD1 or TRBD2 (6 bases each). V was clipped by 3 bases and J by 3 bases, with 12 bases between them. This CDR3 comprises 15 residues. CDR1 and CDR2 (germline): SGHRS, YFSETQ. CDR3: CASSSEGGYTGELFF. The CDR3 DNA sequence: TGCGCCAGCAGCTCTGAGGGGGGCTACACCGGGGAGCTGTTTTTT.

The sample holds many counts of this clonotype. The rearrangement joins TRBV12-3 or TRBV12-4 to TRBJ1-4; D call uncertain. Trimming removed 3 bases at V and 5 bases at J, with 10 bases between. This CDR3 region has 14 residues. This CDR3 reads CASSFKHRNEKLFF. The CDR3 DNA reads TGTGCCAGCAGTTTTAAACACCGGAATGAAAAACTGTTTTTT.

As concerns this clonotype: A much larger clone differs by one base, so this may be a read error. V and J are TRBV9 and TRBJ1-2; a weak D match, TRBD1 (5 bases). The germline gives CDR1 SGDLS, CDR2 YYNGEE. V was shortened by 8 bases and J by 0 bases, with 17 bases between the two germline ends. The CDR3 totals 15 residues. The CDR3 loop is CASRIWDGANYGYTF. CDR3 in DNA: TGTGCCAGTAGGATATGGGACGGAGCTAACTATGGCTACACCTTC. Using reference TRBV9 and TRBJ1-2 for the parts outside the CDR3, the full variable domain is DSGVTQTPKHLITATGQRVTLRCSPRSGDLSVYWYQQSLDQGLQFLIQYYNGEERAKGNILERFSAQQFPDLHSELNLSSLELGDSALYFCASRIWDGANYGYTFGSGTRLTVV.

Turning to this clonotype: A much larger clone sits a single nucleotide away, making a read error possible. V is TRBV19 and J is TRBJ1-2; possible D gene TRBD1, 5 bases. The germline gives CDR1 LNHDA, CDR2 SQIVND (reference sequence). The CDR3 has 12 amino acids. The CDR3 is CASGIQGPGYTF. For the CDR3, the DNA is TGTGCCAGTGGTATCCAGGGTCCTGGCTACACCTTC.

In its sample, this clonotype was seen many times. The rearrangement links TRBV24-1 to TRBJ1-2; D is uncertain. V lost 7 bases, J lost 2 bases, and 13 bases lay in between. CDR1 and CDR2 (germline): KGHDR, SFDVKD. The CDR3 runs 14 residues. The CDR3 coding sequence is TGTGCCACCAGGAGGTTGCAGGAAAACTATGGCTACACCTTC. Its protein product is CATRRLQENYGYTF.

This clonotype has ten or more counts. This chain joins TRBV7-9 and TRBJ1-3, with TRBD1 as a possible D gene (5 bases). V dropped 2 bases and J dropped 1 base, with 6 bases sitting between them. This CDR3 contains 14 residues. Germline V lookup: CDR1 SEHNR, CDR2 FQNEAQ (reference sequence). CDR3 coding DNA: TGTGCCAGCAGCTTAAAGGGGTCTGGAAACACCATATATTTT. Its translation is CASSLKGSGNTIYF. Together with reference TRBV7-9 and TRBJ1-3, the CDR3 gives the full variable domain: DTGVSQNPRHKITKRGQNVTFRCDPISEHNRLYWYRQTLGQGPEFLTYFQNEAQLEKSRLLSDRFSAERPKGSFSTLEIQRTEQGDSAMYLCASSLKGSGNTIYFGEGSWLTVV.

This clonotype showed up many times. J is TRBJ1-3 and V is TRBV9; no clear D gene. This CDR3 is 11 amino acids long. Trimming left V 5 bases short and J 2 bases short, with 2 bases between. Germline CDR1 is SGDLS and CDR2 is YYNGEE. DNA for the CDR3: TGTGCCAGCAGGACTGGAAACACCATATATTTT. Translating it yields CASRTGNTIYF. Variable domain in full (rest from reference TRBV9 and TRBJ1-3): DSGVTQTPKHLITATGQRVTLRCSPRSGDLSVYWYQQSLDQGLQFLIQYYNGEERAKGNILERFSAQQFPDLHSELNLSSLELGDSALYFCASRTGNTIYFGEGSWLTVV.

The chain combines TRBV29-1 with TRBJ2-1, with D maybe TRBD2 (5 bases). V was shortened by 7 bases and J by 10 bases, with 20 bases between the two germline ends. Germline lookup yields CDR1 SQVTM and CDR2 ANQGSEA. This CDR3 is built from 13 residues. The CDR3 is CSAGKQQESEQFF. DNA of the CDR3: TGCAGCGCCGGGAAACAGCAAGAAAGCGAGCAGTTCTTC.

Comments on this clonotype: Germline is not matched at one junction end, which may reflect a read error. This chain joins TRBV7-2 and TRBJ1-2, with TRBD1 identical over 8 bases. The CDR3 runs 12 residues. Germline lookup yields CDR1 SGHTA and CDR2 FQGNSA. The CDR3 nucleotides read TGTGCCAGCAGCGTCGGCGCAGGGGGCCCTATCTTC. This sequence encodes CASSVGAGGPIF.

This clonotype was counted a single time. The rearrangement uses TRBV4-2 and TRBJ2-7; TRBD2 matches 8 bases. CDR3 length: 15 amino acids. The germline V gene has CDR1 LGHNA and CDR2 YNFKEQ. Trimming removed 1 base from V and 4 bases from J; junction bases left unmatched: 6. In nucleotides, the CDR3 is TGTGCCAGCAGCCAAGGGCAAGCGGGAGCGTACGAGCAGTACTTC. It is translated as CASSQGQAGAYEQYF.

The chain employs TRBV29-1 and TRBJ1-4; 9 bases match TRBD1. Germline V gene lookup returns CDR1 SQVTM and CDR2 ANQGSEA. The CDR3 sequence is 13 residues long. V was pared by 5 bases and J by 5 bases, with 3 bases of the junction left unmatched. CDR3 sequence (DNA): TGCAGCGTTACAGGGACAGGGAATGAAAAACTGTTTTTT. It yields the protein CSVTGTGNEKLFF.

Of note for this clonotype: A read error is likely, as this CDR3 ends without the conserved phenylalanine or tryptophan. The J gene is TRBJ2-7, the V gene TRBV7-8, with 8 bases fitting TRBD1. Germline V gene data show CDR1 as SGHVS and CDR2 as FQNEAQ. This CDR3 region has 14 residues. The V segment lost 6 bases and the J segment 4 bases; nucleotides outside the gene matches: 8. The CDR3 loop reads CASRLTGGGYEQYS. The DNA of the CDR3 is TGTGCCAGCAGGCTAACAGGGGGTGGATACGAGCAGTACTCC.

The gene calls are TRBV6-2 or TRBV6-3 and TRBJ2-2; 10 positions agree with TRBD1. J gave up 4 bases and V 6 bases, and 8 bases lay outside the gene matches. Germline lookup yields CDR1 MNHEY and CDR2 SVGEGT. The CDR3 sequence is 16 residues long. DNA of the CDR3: TGTGCCAGCAGGGGGGACAGGGGACGCATCACCGGGGAGCTGTTTTTT. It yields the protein CASRGDRGRITGELFF.

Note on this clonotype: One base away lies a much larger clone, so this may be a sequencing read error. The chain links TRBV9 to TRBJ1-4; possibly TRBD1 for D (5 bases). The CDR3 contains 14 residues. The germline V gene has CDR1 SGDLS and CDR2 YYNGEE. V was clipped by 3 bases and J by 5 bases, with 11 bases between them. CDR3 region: CASSAPGRNEKLFF. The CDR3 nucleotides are TGTGCCAGCAGCGCACCAGGGAGAAATGAAAAACTGTTTTTT.